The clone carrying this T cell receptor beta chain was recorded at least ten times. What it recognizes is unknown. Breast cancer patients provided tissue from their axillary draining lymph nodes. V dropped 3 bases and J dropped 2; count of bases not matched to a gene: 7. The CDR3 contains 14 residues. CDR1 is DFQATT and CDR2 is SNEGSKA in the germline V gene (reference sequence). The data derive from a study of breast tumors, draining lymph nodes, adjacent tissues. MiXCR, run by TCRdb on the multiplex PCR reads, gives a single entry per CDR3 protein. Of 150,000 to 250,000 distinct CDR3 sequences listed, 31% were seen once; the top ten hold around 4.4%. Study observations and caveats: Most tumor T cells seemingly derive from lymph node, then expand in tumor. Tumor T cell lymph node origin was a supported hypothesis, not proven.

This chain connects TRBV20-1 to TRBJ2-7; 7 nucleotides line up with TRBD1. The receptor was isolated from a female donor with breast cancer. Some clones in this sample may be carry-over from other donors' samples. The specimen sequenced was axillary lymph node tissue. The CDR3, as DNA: TGCAGTGCTAGTCCGGGACAGATGACCTACGAGCAGTACTTC. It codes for CSASPGQMTYEQYF.